Following are 27 T cell receptor beta chains from one sample sequenced in a study of naive and memory T cell subsets. The beta constant-region primer was an equimolar mix of two oligonucleotides covering TRBC1 and TRBC2. The ligated cDNA underwent four PCR rounds using SP2 and nested alpha and beta constant-region primers. TCRdb re-called the UMI-ligation and nested PCR reads through MiXCR, storing one row per CDR3 protein. The sample has about 17,000 distinct CDR3 sequences; 8.5% to 9.5% are singletons. Sequences were obtained from central memory CD8+ T cells from blood. The receptors were sampled from a human donor in good health.

Ten or more counts support this clonotype. V and J are TRBV27 and TRBJ2-1, with 10 bases identical to TRBD2. J was trimmed by 7 bases and V by 2 bases; bases with no gene match: 11. The CDR3 length is 17 residues. Per germline, CDR1 MNHEY and CDR2 SMNVEV (reference sequence). As DNA, the CDR3 is TGTGCCAGCAGTTTACGACTAAGCGGGAGGGCTTTTAATGAGCAGTTCTTC. Amino acids: CASSLRLSGRAFNEQFF.

The sample holds a few counts of this clonotype. J is TRBJ2-7 and V is TRBV4-2, with a possible D match to TRBD2 (6 bases). CDR3 length equals 14 residues. Germline V CDR1 and CDR2: LGHNA, YNFKEQ. The V gene lost 0 bases and the J gene lost 2 bases, with 8 bases spanning the gap. The CDR3 DNA reads as TGTGCCAGCAGCCAAGATAGACTAGCCTACGAGCAGTACTTC. It is translated as CASSQDRLAYEQYF.

The chain is built from TRBV4-3 and TRBJ1-4; D uncertain. V was trimmed by 1 base and J by 8 bases, leaving 14 bases between them. In germline, CDR1 is LGHNA, CDR2 YSLEER. CDR3 length: 15 amino acids. The CDR3 DNA reads TGCGCCAGCAGCCAAGTTTTCCCTACGGGGGAAAAACTGTTTTTT. Its protein product is CASSQVFPTGEKLFF.

This clonotype was counted at least ten times. The chain joins TRBV4-3 to TRBJ2-1, with TRBD2 identical over 14 bases. Germline CDR1 LGHNA, CDR2 YSLEER. The CDR3 sequence is 16 residues long. After removal of 3 bases from V and 9 bases from J, the junction contained 7 bases not matched to a gene. CDR3 in amino acids: CASSHRLAGGTGEQFF. CDR3 bases: TGCGCCAGCAGCCATAGACTAGCGGGAGGGACCGGTGAGCAGTTCTTC.

Only a few counts were recorded for this clonotype. The genes are TRBV11-3 and TRBJ1-3, with TRBD1 as a possible D gene (5 bases). Germline lookup yields CDR1 SGHNT and CDR2 YENEEA. This CDR3 contains 15 residues. V dropped 7 bases and J dropped 0 bases, with 13 bases sitting between them. The CDR3 protein is CASMGRADSGNTIYF. The CDR3 DNA is TGTGCCAGCATGGGGCGCGCCGACTCTGGAAACACCATATATTTT.

The chain links TRBV19 to TRBJ2-3, with D maybe TRBD2 (6 bases). V lost 6 bases to trimming and J lost 6 bases, with 13 bases between them. CDR3 size: 13 residues. In germline, CDR1 is LNHDA, CDR2 SQIVND (reference sequence). DNA for the CDR3: TGTGCCAGTAGCATCAGGGCGGGGGATACGCAGTATTTT. Its translation: CASSIRAGDTQYF.

The CDR3 loop is CASSIGVGVWHF. The CDR3 region has the DNA TGTGCCAGTAGTATTGGTGTAGGCGTTTGGCATTTT. This chain joins TRBV19 and TRBJ1-5, with D uncertain. The V gene lost 3 bases and the J gene lost 15 bases, with 15 bases spanning the gap. From germline, CDR1 is LNHDA and CDR2 SQIVND (reference sequence). The CDR3 has 12 residues.

This clonotype was found a few times. The rearrangement links TRBV7-9 to TRBJ1-1; 7 bases align to TRBD1. Trimming removed 5 bases from V and 0 bases from J; junction bases left unmatched: 9. Germline CDR1 reads SEHNR; CDR2 reads FQNEAQ (reference sequence). The CDR3 extends over 16 amino acids. CDR3 nucleotides: TGTGCCAGCAGCCAAGGGAGGGGGCCTATGAACACTGAAGCTTTCTTT. This gives the protein CASSQGRGPMNTEAFF.

This rearrangement joins TRBV6-1 to TRBJ2-1; D is uncertain. CDR3 length: 14 residues. Germline lookup yields CDR1 MNHNS and CDR2 SASEGT. V was pared by 1 base and J by 6 bases, with 10 bases between. CDR3 bases: TGTGCCAGCAGTGAAGAAAAACCAATCAATGAGCAGTTCTTC. The encoded protein is CASSEEKPINEQFF.

The chain links TRBV11-3 to TRBJ2-1; 8 bases line up with TRBD2. Trimming cost V 6 bases and J 8 bases; bases outside gene matches: 12. CDR3 length equals 15 residues. Germline V gene sequence: CDR1 SGHNT, CDR2 YENEEA. The CDR3 region has the DNA TGTGCCAGCAGTACCCGGGAGGGGGGTGACGATGAGCAGTTCTTC. Translated: CASSTREGGDDEQFF.

This clonotype occurred many times. This chain links TRBV7-9 with TRBJ2-3; possibly TRBD2 for D (6 bases). The V gene's germline CDR1 is SEHNR and CDR2 FQNEAQ (reference sequence). The CDR3 totals 10 residues. The V end lost 11 bases, the J end lost 8 bases, and 11 bases lay between the germline ends. The CDR3 is CAGEAGTQYF. In nucleotides, the CDR3 is TGTGCCGGAGAAGCGGGTACGCAGTATTTT.

V usage is TRBV28 and J usage is TRBJ2-7; 11 positions match TRBD1. This CDR3 has 16 residues. Trimming took 3 bases from V and 4 from J; bases not matched to a gene: 8. Germline-derived CDR1 and CDR2 are MDHEN and SYDVKM. Here the CDR3 DNA reads TGTGCCAGCAGTTTGGACAGGGGGCAGTATGGGTACGAGCAGTACTTC. Translating it yields CASSLDRGQYGYEQYF.

The V and J genes are TRBV11-2 and TRBJ2-7, with D unclear. The V end lost 1 base, the J end lost 4 bases, and 11 bases lay between the germline ends. The CDR3 loop spans 14 amino acids. The germline gives CDR1 SGHAT, CDR2 FQNNGV. The CDR3 protein is CASSLGETYYEQYF. DNA for the CDR3: TGTGCCAGCAGCTTAGGGGAAACCTATTACGAGCAGTACTTC.

This clonotype was seen ten or more times. This chain links TRBV4-3 with TRBJ2-7; TRBD1 matches 10 bases. The V gene end was trimmed by 3 bases and the J gene end by 7 bases; junction bases not matched to a gene: 6. Germline V gene lookup returns CDR1 LGHNA and CDR2 YSLEER. CDR3 length: 14 amino acids. CDR3 in DNA: TGCGCCAGCAGCCACGGGACAGGGGAAGGTGAGCAGTACTTC. It codes for CASSHGTGEGEQYF.

V and J are TRBV4-3 and TRBJ1-1; D remains ambiguous. The CDR3 spans 15 residues. V dropped 1 base and J dropped 3 bases, with 12 bases sitting between them. The germline V gene has CDR1 LGHNA and CDR2 YSLEER. Here the CDR3 DNA reads TGCGCCAGCAGCCAAGTTAAGGGCTACTACACTGAAGCTTTCTTT. This gives the protein CASSQVKGYYTEAFF.

The CDR3 here is CSVLKGTEAFF. Here the CDR3 DNA reads TGCAGCGTCCTAAAGGGCACTGAAGCTTTCTTT. The chain links TRBV29-1 to TRBJ1-1; D not certain. Germline lookup yields CDR1 SQVTM and CDR2 ANQGSEA. The CDR3 length is 11 residues. Trimming removed 6 bases from V and 4 bases from J, with 9 bases in between.

This clonotype has a count of ten or more. The rearrangement links TRBV19 to TRBJ2-1; 7 positions match TRBD1. CDR1 and CDR2 from the germline V gene are LNHDA and SQIVND (reference sequence). J lost 8 bases, V lost 9 bases, and 10 bases had no gene match. CDR3 length: 13 amino acids. In DNA form, the CDR3 reads TGTGCCAGCGGACAGGTAACTTCGGATGAGCAGTTCTTC. This translates into CASGQVTSDEQFF. Full variable domain (remainder filled in from reference TRBV19 and TRBJ2-1): DGGITQSPKYLFRKEGQNVTLSCEQNLNHDAMYWYRQDPGQGLRLIYYSQIVNDFQKGDIAEGYSVSREKKESFPLTVTSAQKNPTAFYLCASGQVTSDEQFFGPGTRLTVL.

This clonotype was seen ten or more times. The chain has TRBV9 and TRBJ1-2, with 11 nucleotides matching TRBD1. The CDR3 totals 15 residues. Germline assignment: CDR1 SGDLS and CDR2 YYNGEE. V shed 3 bases and J 6 bases; nucleotides not matched to a gene: 7. The CDR3 nucleotides read TGTGCCAGCAGCGGGGGGACAGGGGGAAAGAATGGCTACACCTTC. The encoded protein is CASSGGTGGKNGYTF.

This clonotype is medium-sized. The chain couples TRBV28 to TRBJ1-4; D ambiguous. V lost 1 base, J lost 0 bases, and 12 bases lay in between. CDR1 MDHEN and CDR2 SYDVKM come from the germline V gene. The CDR3 covers 17 residues. The CDR3 protein is CASSLFADPATNEKLFF. The DNA for the CDR3 is TGTGCCAGCAGTTTATTTGCGGACCCAGCAACTAATGAAAAACTGTTTTTT.

The chain links TRBV4-2 to TRBJ2-1, with 10 nucleotides matching TRBD2. The CDR3 totals 16 residues. The germline V gene encodes CDR1 LGHNA and CDR2 YNFKEQ. After removal of 0 bases from V and 8 bases from J, the junction contained 7 bases not matched to a gene. DNA for the CDR3: TGTGCCAGCAGCCAAGAGATTAGCGGGGGGAGGGATGAGCAGTTCTTC. Translation gives CASSQEISGGRDEQFF.

For the CDR3, the DNA is TGTGCCAGCAGTCTCCCTTTGGGGGGACTCGGCGAGCAGTACTTC. Residues: CASSLPLGGLGEQYF. V is TRBV6-2 or TRBV6-3 and J is TRBJ2-7, with a possible D match to TRBD2 (6 bases). Germline CDR1 is MNHEY and CDR2 is SVGEGT. The length of the CDR3 is 15 residues. Trimming took off 5 bases at V and 6 bases at J, with 20 bases between the two ends.

In its sample, this clonotype is large. This chain joins TRBV20-1 and TRBJ2-7; 8 nucleotides align to TRBD1. There are 14 residues in the CDR3. V gave up 2 bases and J gave up 3 bases; unmatched junction bases: 6. Germline V gives CDR1 DFQATT, CDR2 SNEGSKA (reference sequence). The CDR3 sequence: CSARSDREFYEQYF. CDR3 bases: TGCAGTGCTAGATCGGACAGGGAATTCTACGAGCAGTACTTC.

Relative to its sample, this clonotype is large. CDR3 nucleotide sequence: TGCAGTGCTTCCTCCGGGACTAGCGGGAGTAGTGAGCAGTTCTTC. Translated, it gives CSASSGTSGSSEQFF. The chain links TRBV20-1 to TRBJ2-1; TRBD2 matches 14 bases. J gave up 9 bases and V 5 bases, and 9 bases lay outside the gene matches. The CDR3 runs to 15 residues. CDR1 DFQATT and CDR2 SNEGSKA come from the germline V gene (reference sequence).

This clonotype was seen repeatedly, ten times or more. The V and J genes are TRBV4-1 and TRBJ2-2; no firm D call. The CDR3 runs to 14 residues. V shed 7 bases and J shed 1 base, with 10 bases lying between them. Germline-derived CDR1 and CDR2 are MGHRA and YSYEKL. The CDR3 region has the DNA TGCGCCAGCACCCCGACACTGAACACCGGGGAGCTGTTTTTT. Amino acids: CASTPTLNTGELFF.

There are a few counts of this clonotype. This chain links TRBV4-1 with TRBJ2-1, with 12 bases that match TRBD2. Per the germline V gene, CDR1 is MGHRA and CDR2 is YSYEKL. CDR3 length: 18 amino acids. Trimming cost V 3 bases and J 2 bases; bases outside gene matches: 8. The CDR3 bases are TGCGCCAGCAGCCAGCTGACTAGCGGGAGTTTCCCCTACAATGAGCAGTTCTTC. Translation: CASSQLTSGSFPYNEQFF.

This clonotype was observed at least ten times. The chain links TRBV6-1 to TRBJ1-2, with D unclear. Trimming took 3 bases from V and 5 from J, leaving 10 bases between them. Per the germline V gene, CDR1 is MNHNS and CDR2 is SASEGT. The length of the CDR3 is 13 residues. CDR3 sequence (DNA): TGTGCCAGCAGTGAGCTGGACGGGTATGGCTACACCTTC. This gives the protein CASSELDGYGYTF.

The chain couples TRBV28 to TRBJ2-3; 8 bases line up with TRBD1. Germline V CDR1 and CDR2: MDHEN, SYDVKM. The CDR3 loop spans 15 amino acids. Losses at the gene ends were 4 bases for V and 4 bases for J; bases not matched to a gene: 7. CDR3 bases: TGTGCCAGCAGTTCGGGGCAGGGGGCCGCAGATACGCAGTATTTT. It specifies CASSSGQGAADTQYF.